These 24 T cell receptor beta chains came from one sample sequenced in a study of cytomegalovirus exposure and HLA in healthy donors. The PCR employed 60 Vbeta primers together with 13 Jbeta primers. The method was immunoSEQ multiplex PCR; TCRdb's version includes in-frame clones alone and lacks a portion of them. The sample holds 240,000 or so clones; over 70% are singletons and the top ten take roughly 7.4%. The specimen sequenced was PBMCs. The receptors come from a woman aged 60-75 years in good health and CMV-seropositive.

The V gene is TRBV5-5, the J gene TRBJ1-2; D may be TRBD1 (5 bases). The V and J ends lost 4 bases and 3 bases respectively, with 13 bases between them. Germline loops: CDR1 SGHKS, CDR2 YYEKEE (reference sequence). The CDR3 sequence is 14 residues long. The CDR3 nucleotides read TGTGCCAGCAGCAAAGACAGTGCCTACTATGGCTACACCTTC. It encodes CASSKDSAYYGYTF.

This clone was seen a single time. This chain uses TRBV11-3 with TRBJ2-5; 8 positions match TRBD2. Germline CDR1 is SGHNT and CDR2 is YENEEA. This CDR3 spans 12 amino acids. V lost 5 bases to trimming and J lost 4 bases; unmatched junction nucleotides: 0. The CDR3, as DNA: TGTGCCAGCAGCCGGGAGGGAGAGACCCAGTACTTC. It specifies CASSREGETQYF.

The CDR3 is CASSASTGRDYGYTF. The CDR3 nucleotides read TGTGCCAGCAGCGCCTCCACAGGGAGGGACTATGGCTACACCTTC. The chain combines TRBV9 with TRBJ1-2; D perhaps matches TRBD1 (6 bases). CDR1 and CDR2 from the germline V gene are SGDLS and YYNGEE. V was cut by 3 bases and J by 3 bases, with 15 bases left in between. CDR3 length equals 15 residues.

This chain's CDR3 is CSVNTGIQETQYF. The CDR3 nucleotides are TGCAGCGTCAATACAGGGATCCAAGAGACCCAGTACTTC. This sequence joins TRBV29-1 and TRBJ2-5; TRBD1 might be the D (6 bases). V gave up 6 bases and J gave up 1 base, with 12 bases separating them. CDR1 SQVTM and CDR2 ANQGSEA come from the germline V gene. The CDR3 totals 13 residues.

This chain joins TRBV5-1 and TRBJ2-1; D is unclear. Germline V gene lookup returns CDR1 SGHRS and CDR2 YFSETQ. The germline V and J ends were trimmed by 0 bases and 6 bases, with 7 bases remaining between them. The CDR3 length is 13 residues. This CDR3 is CASSLGAVNEQFF. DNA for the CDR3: TGCGCCAGCAGCTTGGGAGCTGTCAATGAGCAGTTCTTC.

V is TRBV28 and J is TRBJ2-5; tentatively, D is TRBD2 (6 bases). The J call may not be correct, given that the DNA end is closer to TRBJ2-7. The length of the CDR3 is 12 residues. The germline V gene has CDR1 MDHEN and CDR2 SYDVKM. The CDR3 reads CASSLAGYEQYF. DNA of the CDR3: TGTGCCAGCAGTTTAGCGGGATACGAGCAGTACTTC.

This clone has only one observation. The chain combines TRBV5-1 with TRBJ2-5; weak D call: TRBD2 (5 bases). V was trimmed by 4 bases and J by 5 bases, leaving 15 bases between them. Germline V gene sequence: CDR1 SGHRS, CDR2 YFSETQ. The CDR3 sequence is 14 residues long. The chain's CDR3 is CASSQTSSLETQYF. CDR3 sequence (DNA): TGCGCCAGCAGCCAAACTAGTTCGCTGGAGACCCAGTACTTC.

The CDR3 is CASSEAGTEAFF. Written as DNA, the CDR3 is TGCGCCAGCAGCGAAGCCGGCACTGAAGCTTTCTTT. The V gene is TRBV5-1, the J gene TRBJ1-1; D is uncertain. Germline values: CDR1 SGHRS, CDR2 YFSETQ. The CDR3 is 12 residues long. V was cut by 4 bases and J by 4 bases, with 8 bases left in between.

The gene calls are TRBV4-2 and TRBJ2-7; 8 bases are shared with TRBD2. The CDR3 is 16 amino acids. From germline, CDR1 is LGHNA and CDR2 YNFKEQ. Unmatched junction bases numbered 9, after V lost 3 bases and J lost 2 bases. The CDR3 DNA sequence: TGTGCCAGCAGCCAGGCCGAAGCGGGAGCTACCTACGAGCAGTACTTC. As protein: CASSQAEAGATYEQYF.

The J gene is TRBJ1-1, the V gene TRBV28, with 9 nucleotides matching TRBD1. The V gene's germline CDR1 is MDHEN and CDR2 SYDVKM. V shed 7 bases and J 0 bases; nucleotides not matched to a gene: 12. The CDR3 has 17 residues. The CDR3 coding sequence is TGTGCCAGCATGTCGGCGGGACAGGGCACAATGAACACTGAAGCTTTCTTT. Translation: CASMSAGQGTMNTEAFF. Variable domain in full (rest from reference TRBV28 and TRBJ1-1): DVKVTQSSRYLVKRTGEKVFLECVQDMDHENMFWYRQDPGLGLRLIYFSYDVKMKEKGDIPEGYSVSREKKERFSLILESASTNQTSMYLCASMSAGQGTMNTEAFFGQGTRLTVV.

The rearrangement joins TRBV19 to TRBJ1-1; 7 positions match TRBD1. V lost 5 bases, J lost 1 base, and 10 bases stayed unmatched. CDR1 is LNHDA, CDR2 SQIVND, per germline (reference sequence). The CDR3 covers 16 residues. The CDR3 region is CASSFPRTGRNTEAFF. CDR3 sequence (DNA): TGTGCCAGTAGTTTTCCCCGGACAGGCAGGAACACTGAAGCTTTCTTT.

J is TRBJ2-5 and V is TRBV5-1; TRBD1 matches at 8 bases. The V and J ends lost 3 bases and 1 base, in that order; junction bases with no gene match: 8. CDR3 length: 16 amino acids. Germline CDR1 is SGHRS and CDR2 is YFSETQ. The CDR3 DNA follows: TGCGCCAGCAGCTACTACCCGACAGGGGTCCAAGAGACCCAGTACTTC. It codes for CASSYYPTGVQETQYF.

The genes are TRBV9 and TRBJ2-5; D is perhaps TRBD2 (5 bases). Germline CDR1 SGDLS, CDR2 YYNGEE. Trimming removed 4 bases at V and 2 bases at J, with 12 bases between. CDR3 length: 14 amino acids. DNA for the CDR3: TGTGCCAGCAGCCCCGGGATTTTACAAGAGACCCAGTACTTC. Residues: CASSPGILQETQYF.

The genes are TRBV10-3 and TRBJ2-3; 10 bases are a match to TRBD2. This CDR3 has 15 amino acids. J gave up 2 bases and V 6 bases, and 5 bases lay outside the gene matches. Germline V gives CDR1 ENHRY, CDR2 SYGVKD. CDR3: CAIRRTSGYTDTQYF. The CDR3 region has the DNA TGTGCCATCAGACGGACTAGCGGATACACAGATACGCAGTATTTT.

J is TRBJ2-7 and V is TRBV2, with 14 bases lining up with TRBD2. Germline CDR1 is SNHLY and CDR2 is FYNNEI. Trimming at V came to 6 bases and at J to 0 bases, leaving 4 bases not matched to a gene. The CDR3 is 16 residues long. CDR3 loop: CASRGLAGVGSYEQYF. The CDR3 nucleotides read TGTGCCAGCAGGGGACTAGCGGGAGTAGGCTCCTACGAGCAGTACTTC.

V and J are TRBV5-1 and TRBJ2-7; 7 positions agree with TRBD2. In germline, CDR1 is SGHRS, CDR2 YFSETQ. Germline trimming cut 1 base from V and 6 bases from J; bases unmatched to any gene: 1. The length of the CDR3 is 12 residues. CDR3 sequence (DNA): TGCGCCAGCAGCTTGACTAGCGCCGAGCAGTACTTC. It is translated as CASSLTSAEQYF.

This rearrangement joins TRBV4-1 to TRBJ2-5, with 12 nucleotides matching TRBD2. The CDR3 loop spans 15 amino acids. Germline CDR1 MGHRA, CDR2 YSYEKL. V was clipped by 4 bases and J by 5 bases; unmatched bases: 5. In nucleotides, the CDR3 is TGCGCCAGCAGCCGCCCACTAGCGGGAGGCGAGACCCAGTACTTC. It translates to CASSRPLAGGETQYF.

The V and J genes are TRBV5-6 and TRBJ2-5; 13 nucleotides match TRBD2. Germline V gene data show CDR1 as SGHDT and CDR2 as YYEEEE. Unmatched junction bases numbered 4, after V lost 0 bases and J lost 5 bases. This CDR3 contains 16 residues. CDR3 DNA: TGTGCCAGCAGCTTGGGACTAGCGGGAGGAGCGGAGACCCAGTACTTC. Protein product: CASSLGLAGGAETQYF.

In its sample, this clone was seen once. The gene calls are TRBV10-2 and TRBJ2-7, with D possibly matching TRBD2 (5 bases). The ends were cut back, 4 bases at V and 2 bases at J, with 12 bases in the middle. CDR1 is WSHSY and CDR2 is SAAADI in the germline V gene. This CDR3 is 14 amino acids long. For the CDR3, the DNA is TGCGCCAGCAGTGGACTTTTCGGGGCCTACGAGCAGTACTTC. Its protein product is CASSGLFGAYEQYF.

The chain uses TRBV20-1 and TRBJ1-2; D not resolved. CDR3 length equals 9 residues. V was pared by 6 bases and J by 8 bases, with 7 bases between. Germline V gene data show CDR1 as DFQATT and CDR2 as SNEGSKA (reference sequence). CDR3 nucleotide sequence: TGCAGTGCCAACCTAGGCTACACCTTC. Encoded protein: CSANLGYTF.

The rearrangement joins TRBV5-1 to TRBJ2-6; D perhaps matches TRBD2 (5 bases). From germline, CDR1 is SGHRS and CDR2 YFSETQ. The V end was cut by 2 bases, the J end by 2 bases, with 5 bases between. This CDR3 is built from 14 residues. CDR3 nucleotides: TGCGCCAGCAGCTTTAGCGCTGGGGCCAACGTCCTGACTTTC. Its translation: CASSFSAGANVLTF. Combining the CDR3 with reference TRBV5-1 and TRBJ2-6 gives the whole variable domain KAGVTQTPRYLIKTRGQQVTLSCSPISGHRSVSWYQQTPGQGLQFLFEYFSETQRNKGNFPGRFSGRQFSNSRSEMNVSTLELGDSALYLCASSFSAGANVLTFGAGSRLTVL.

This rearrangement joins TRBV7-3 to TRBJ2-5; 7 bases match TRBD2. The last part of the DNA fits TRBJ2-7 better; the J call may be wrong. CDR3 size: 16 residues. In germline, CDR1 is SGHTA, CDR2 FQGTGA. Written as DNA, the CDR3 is TGTGCCAGCAGCTTAGGGGGAGGGGTCGTAACCTACGAGCAGTACTTC. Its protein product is CASSLGGGVVTYEQYF.

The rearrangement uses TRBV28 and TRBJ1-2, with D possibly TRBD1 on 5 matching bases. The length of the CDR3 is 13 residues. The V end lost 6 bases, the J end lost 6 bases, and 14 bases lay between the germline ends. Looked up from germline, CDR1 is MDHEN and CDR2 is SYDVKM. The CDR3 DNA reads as TGTGCCAGCAGGAACCCTCTGGGGCATGGCTACACCTTC. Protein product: CASRNPLGHGYTF.

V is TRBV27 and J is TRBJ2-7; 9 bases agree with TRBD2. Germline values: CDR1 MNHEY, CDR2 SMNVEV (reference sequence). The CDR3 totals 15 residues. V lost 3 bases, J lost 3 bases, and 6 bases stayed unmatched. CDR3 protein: CASSFRRLAVYEQYF. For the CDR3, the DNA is TGTGCCAGCAGTTTTCGTCGACTAGCGGTCTACGAGCAGTACTTC.